A single sample is the source of the 14 T cell receptor beta chains below, sequenced in a study of T cell changes during pregnancy in multiple sclerosis. TCRdb's table, derived via immunoSEQ multiplex PCR, lists solely in-frame clones and lacks some. The sample contains under 65,000 clones, roughly 93% of which appear only once. The specimen was CD8+ T cells from peripheral blood mononuclear cells, collected in the second trimester of pregnancy. These receptors were collected from a female donor with multiple sclerosis, enrolled in a pregnancy study.

In its sample, this clone was seen once. V and J are TRBV4-3 and TRBJ2-3, with 9 positions matching TRBD2. The J segment lost 5 bases and the V segment lost 2 bases, leaving 11 bases of the junction unmatched. This CDR3 has 17 amino acids. Germline CDR1 reads LGHNA; CDR2 reads YSLEER. The CDR3 sequence: CASSQMRGGDQGDTQYF. The DNA for the CDR3 is TGCGCCAGCAGCCAAATGCGGGGGGGTGACCAAGGAGATACGCAGTATTTT.

The rearrangement links TRBV7-9 to TRBJ2-7; TRBD2 matches 11 bases. Germline loops: CDR1 SEHNR, CDR2 FQNEAQ (reference sequence). The CDR3 loop spans 14 amino acids. V was pared by 8 bases and J by 2 bases, with 5 bases of the junction left unmatched. The CDR3 DNA sequence: TGTGCCAGCGGGGGGGGACTAGCGGCCTACGAGCAGTACTTC. It translates to CASGGGLAAYEQYF.

This clone turned up a few times. J is TRBJ1-1 and V is TRBV5-1, with TRBD1 as a possible D gene (5 bases). Trimming stripped 3 bases from V and 4 bases from J, with 7 bases between. Looked up from germline, CDR1 is SGHRS and CDR2 is YFSETQ. The CDR3 is 12 amino acids. The CDR3 here is CASSWGGTEAFF. The DNA of the CDR3 is TGCGCCAGCAGCTGGGGGGGCACTGAAGCTTTCTTT.

The chain recombines TRBV11-2 with TRBJ1-2; no firm D call. Trimming removed 3 bases at V and 1 base at J, with 6 bases between. This CDR3 region has 13 residues. CDR1 and CDR2 from the germline V gene are SGHAT and FQNNGV. DNA of the CDR3: TGTGCCAGCAGCTTCGGCGGTAACTATGGCTACACCTTC. It codes for CASSFGGNYGYTF.

In its sample, this clone was seen once. This chain links TRBV6-4 with TRBJ2-2, with D tentatively TRBD2 (5 bases). There are 18 residues in the CDR3. V lost 0 bases and J lost 5, with 19 bases in between. CDR1 MRHNA and CDR2 SNTAGT come from the germline V gene. The CDR3 DNA reads as TGTGCCAGCAGTGACTCCCCTATCTCACTAGGGTCGACCGGGGAGCTGTTTTTT. As protein: CASSDSPISLGSTGELFF.

CDR3 coding DNA: TGTGCCAGCAGCACCGGAGCCCAAGGTCCCTACGAGCAGTACTTC. Amino acids: CASSTGAQGPYEQYF. V and J are TRBV7-9 and TRBJ2-7; D unresolved. The germline V gene encodes CDR1 SEHNR and CDR2 FQNEAQ (reference sequence). V lost 5 bases, J lost 2 bases, and 16 bases lay in between. This CDR3 has 15 amino acids.

The chain employs TRBV5-3 and TRBJ2-1, with 7 positions matching TRBD2. TRBV5-3 is recorded as an ORF, its role being uncertain. The CDR3 consists of 16 residues. V lost 4 bases to trimming and J lost 5 bases; unmatched junction nucleotides: 12. This CDR3 is CARSGGVTSPDNEQFF. DNA for the CDR3: TGTGCCAGAAGCGGGGGGGTCACTAGCCCTGACAATGAGCAGTTCTTC.

The chain combines TRBV27 with TRBJ2-3; 12 positions match TRBD2. The CDR3 has 16 residues. Germline V lookup: CDR1 MNHEY, CDR2 SMNVEV (reference sequence). The junction had 4 bases not matched to a gene; V was cut back by 4 bases and J by 2 bases. CDR3 sequence reads: CASSSRLAGDTDTQYF. In DNA, the CDR3 is TGTGCCAGCAGTTCCCGACTAGCGGGGGACACAGATACGCAGTATTTT.

The chain carries TRBV19 and TRBJ2-7, with D possibly being TRBD2 (5 bases). Trimming left V 5 bases short and J 2 bases short, with 13 bases between. This CDR3 has 14 residues. Germline CDR1 is LNHDA and CDR2 is SQIVND (reference sequence). CDR3 amino acids: CASSPHRGTYEQYF. The CDR3 DNA sequence: TGTGCCAGTAGTCCCCATCGGGGTACCTACGAGCAGTACTTC.

In its sample, this clone was seen once. The chain joins TRBV2 to TRBJ2-1; 10 bases map to TRBD2. Germline lookup yields CDR1 SNHLY and CDR2 FYNNEI. CDR3 size: 16 residues. V was pared by 1 base and J by 9 bases, with 9 bases of the junction left unmatched. CDR3 bases: TGTGCCAGCAGTGAAGAGGCTAGCGGGAGTAGGAGTGAGCAGTTCTTC. This encodes CASSEEASGSRSEQFF.

The chain uses TRBV2 and TRBJ2-2, with D possibly matching TRBD2 (6 bases). V was cut by 4 bases and J by 2 bases, with 11 bases left in between. This CDR3 region has 15 residues. In germline, CDR1 is SNHLY, CDR2 FYNNEI. The CDR3 is CASSGASVNTGELFF. The CDR3 region has the DNA TGTGCCAGCAGTGGGGCTAGCGTTAACACCGGGGAGCTGTTTTTT.

This chain links TRBV4-1 with TRBJ2-7, with 7 bases that match TRBD1. The germline gives CDR1 MGHRA, CDR2 YSYEKL. CDR3 size: 16 residues. Unmatched junction bases numbered 8, after V lost 1 base and J lost 2 bases. This CDR3 reads CASSQVSGTVTYEQYF. As DNA, the CDR3 is TGCGCCAGCAGCCAAGTCTCCGGGACAGTCACCTACGAGCAGTACTTC.

This chain links TRBV15 with TRBJ2-2; D is possibly TRBD1 (5 bases). Germline CDR1 reads LNHNV; CDR2 reads YYDKDF (reference sequence). The V and J ends lost 0 bases and 1 base respectively, with 12 bases between them. This CDR3 comprises 17 residues. The CDR3 DNA reads as TGTGCCACCAGCAGAGATCTGACAGACAGGAACACCGGGGAGCTGTTTTTT. It encodes CATSRDLTDRNTGELFF.

The J gene is TRBJ1-5, the V gene TRBV18; 9 bases are shared with TRBD1. In germline, CDR1 is KGHSH, CDR2 LQKENI. CDR3 size: 19 residues. With V trimmed by 1 base and J by 2 bases, 12 bases remained unmatched. This CDR3 reads CASSPRTGGAGSGNQPQHF. In DNA, the CDR3 is TGTGCCAGCTCACCACGTACAGGGGGCGCAGGTTCGGGCAATCAGCCCCAGCATTTT.